The clone carrying this TCR beta chain was found many times. The antigen is unknown. This sample was included in a study of T cells in Graves' hyperthyroidism and ophthalmopathy. Study observations and caveats: Blood also carried most thyroid clonotypes expanded above 0.001.

It was roughly 10 ml of fresh peripheral blood that supplied the PBMCs. V lost 6 bases to trimming and J lost 4 bases; unmatched junction nucleotides: 12. Germline V gene lookup returns CDR1 MDHEN and CDR2 SYDVKM. There are 16 residues in the CDR3. Amplification yielded TCR beta CDR3 regions, with RNA transcripts as the source. HTBI primers were employed in a first-round RT-PCR of the TCR CDR3. TCRdb itself ran the multiplex PCR reads through MiXCR, one entry per CDR3 protein. The repertoire holds roughly 560,000 distinct CDR3 sequences, with about 15% as singletons. The sequenced material came from blood. The source is a middle-aged woman with Graves' ophthalmopathy. The rearrangement joins TRBV28 to TRBJ2-5; 9 bases fit TRBD2. The CDR3 loop reads CASSDPASGKGETQYF. CDR3 coding DNA: TGTGCCAGCAGCGACCCGGCTAGCGGGAAGGGAGAGACCCAGTACTTC. Drawing the rest from reference TRBV28 and TRBJ2-5, the complete variable domain is DVKVTQSSRYLVKRTGEKVFLECVQDMDHENMFWYRQDPGLGLRLIYFSYDVKMKEKGDIPEGYSVSREKKERFSLILESASTNQTSMYLCASSDPASGKGETQYFGPGTRLLVL.